The following is a T cell receptor beta chain sequence with its context. Its cognate antigen is unknown. The CDR3 has 16 residues. The V segment lost 5 bases and the J segment 2 bases; nucleotides outside the gene matches: 8. Germline CDR1 is SEHNR and CDR2 is FQNEAQ (reference sequence). The data were taken from a study of shared clonotypes between healthy human individuals. General study points: What naive subsets generally showed was a larger estimated richness than memory subsets showed. Clonotype sharing among donors was expected to depend on sequencing depth. Shared across a handful of donors were 5% to 6% of the naive CD4 clonotypes.

Profiling relied on immunoSEQ multiplex PCR, and the TCRdb table lists in-frame clones only, not all of them. The sample carries about 2.2 million clones, 85% to 95% recorded once. CD45RO-negative, CCR7-selected cells formed the naive CD8 fraction, which excluded terminally differentiated effector memory CD45RA+ cells. The donors were all Caucasian adults (living in Nashville, Tennessee). The sequencing input was naive CD8+ T cells from PBMCs. The V and J genes are TRBV7-9 and TRBJ2-1; 8 bases fit TRBD1. The source is a young man in good health. Some clones in this sample may be carry-over from other donors' samples. CDR3 sequence reads: CASSQPGQETYNEQFF. The CDR3 nucleotides are TGTGCCAGCAGCCAACCGGGACAGGAAACCTACAATGAGCAGTTCTTC.